The sequence of this T cell receptor (beta chain) was determined in a study of CD8 T cells in Susac syndrome (dated by TCRdb to about 2019). With regard to the full study: Among the sequenced Susac syndrome patients, six had clinically active disease and roughly eight were in clinical remission. The study used repertoire sequencing to test whether antigen drove CD8+ T cell activation and differentiation in Susac syndrome. At blood withdrawal, Susac syndrome patients were therapy-naive, treated with corticosteroids (with IVIg additionally given to some), or treated with IVIg alone.

RNA was extracted using the RNeasy kit, and about 0.5 to 1 ug of the RNA was reverse transcribed with random hexamers. TCR beta CDR3 regions were amplified with the immunoSEQ multiplex PCR assay covering 54 Vbeta and 13 Jbeta segments. Bias from PCR amplification was corrected by using a synthetic template baseline for primer optimization and for computational correction. For the original study's pipeline: Reads were annotated to V, D and J genes according to IMGT and were analyzed with immunoSEQ Analyzer, with only productive sequences retained. Clonality was calculated as one minus the Shannon entropy normalized by log2 of the number of productive unique sequences. Public and private clones were assessed among the 100 most prevalent clones of each patient and control. A clone was defined as Susac-specific if it was absent from the healthy and MS cohorts, from some 1,100 published viral clones and from other ImmuneACCESS disease sequences. TCRdb passed the public sequencing reads through fastp at Q25 and MiXCR, retaining productive beta sequences. Rows with a matching CDR3 protein are joined into one entry that keeps the most common DNA and genes. The V and J calls shown here were made by TCRdb, not taken from the authors' results. This sample lists under 200,000 distinct CDR3 sequences; roughly 92% were detected once. The top ten clonotypes cover approximately 0.11% of the sample.

The CDR3 goes from the cysteine to the phenylalanine over 12 residues. Of all the DNA, just the CDR3 is kept, 36 bases in frame from base 1. V gives up 6 bases and J gives up 2 bases, and the segment between their germline ends measures 5 bases. CDR1 KGHSH and CDR2 LQKENI were looked up in the germline V gene. A note on this clonotype: The target of this receptor is not known. The record has no base qualities; no much larger clone is one base away.

On the study overall, not on this receptor specifically: The number of individuals in the TCR sequencing and HLA analysis was acknowledged as relatively small. In patients with Susac syndrome, the CD4+ T cell repertoire showed no detectable clonal expansion.

High-throughput TCR beta sequencing profiled peripheral blood CD8+ and CD4+ T cells from healthy donors, Susac syndrome patients and multiple sclerosis patients. Recently defined diagnostic criteria for definite or probable disease were met by the Susac syndrome patients. Bulk CD8+ and CD4+ T cells were purified by magnetic negative isolation, while CD8+ TEMRA cells were enriched using FACS. Blood was collected in EDTA tubes and processed within 24 hours, with PBMCs isolated through density gradient centrifugation. PBMCs destined for TCR sequencing were cryopreserved in liquid nitrogen and later thawed in a 37 °C water bath. The sorted or isolated CD4+, CD8+ and CD8+ TEMRA cells reached a purity of at least 90%.

The source material was CD4+ T cells from PBMCs. The chain employs TRBV18 and TRBJ1-5, with the D gene uncertain. The TCR was taken from a human donor with Susac syndrome. The CDR3 loop reads CASSDGNQPQHF. The sequence in DNA is TGTGCCAGCTCGGATGGCAATCAGCCCCAGCATTTT.